This T cell receptor (beta chain) appears in the sequencing data of a study of OX40 agonist ivuxolimab in advanced cancers. Study background: The group had a mean age of roughly 65 years, ranged from 23 to 79, and was 82.7% male. Participants could have had prior anti-PD-1, anti-PD-L1 or anti-CTLA-4 therapy, and less than 45% had some. Study conclusions and caveats: Expanded peripheral T-cell antigen specificity went undetermined.

Assay used: immunoSEQ multiplex PCR; TCRdb lists only in-frame clones, some missing. In the table there are approximately 91,000 clones, approximately 83% of which are singletons. This CDR3 has 13 residues. Trimming pared 3 bases from V and 2 bases from J, leaving 8 bases between. Germline CDR1 SGHNT, CDR2 YYREEE (reference sequence). Sampling of blood occurred at baseline, cycle 4 day 1, and cycle 7 day 1. Points on this clone: Antigen: not known.

The sample in question was CD4+ or CD8+ T cells sorted from blood, obtained in a trial of the OX40 agonist ivuxolimab. This receptor was obtained from an adult with an advanced solid tumor such as melanoma, head and neck, liver or kidney cancer. The genes are TRBV5-4 and TRBJ2-5, with D perhaps matching TRBD1 or TRBD2 (5 bases each). This CDR3 reads CASSSGPQETQYF. The CDR3 region has the DNA TGTGCCAGCAGCTCGGGGCCACAAGAGACCCAGTACTTC.